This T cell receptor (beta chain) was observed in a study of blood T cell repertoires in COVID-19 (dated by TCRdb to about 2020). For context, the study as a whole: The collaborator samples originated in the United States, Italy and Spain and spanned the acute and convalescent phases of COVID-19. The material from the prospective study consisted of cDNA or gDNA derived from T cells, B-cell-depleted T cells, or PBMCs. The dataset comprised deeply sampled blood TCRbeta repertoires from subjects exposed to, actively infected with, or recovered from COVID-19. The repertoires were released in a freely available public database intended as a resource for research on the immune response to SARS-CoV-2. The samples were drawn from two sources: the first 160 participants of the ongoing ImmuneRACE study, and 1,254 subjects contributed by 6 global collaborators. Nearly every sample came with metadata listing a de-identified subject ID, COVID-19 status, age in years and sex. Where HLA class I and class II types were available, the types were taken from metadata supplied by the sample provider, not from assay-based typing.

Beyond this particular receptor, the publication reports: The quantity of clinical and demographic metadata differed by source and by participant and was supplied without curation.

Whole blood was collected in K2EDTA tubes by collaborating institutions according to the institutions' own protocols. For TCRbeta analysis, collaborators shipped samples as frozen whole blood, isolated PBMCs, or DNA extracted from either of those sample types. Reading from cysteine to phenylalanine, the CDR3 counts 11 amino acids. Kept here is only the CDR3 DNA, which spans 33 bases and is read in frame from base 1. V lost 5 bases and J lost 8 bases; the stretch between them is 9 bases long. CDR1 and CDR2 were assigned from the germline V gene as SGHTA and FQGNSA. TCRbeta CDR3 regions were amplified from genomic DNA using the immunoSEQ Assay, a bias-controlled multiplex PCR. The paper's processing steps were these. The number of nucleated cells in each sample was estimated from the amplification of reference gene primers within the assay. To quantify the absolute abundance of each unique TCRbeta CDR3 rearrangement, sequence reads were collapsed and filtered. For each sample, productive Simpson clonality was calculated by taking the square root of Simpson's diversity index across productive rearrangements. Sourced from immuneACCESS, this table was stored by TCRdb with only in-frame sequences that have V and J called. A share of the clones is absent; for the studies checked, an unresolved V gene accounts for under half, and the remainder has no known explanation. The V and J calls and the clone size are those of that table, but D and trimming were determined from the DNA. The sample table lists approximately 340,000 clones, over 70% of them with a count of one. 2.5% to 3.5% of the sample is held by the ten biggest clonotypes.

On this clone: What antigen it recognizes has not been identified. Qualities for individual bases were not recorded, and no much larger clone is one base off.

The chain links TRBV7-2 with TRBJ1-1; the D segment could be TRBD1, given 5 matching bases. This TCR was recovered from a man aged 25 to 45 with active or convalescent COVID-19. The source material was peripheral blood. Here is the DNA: TGTGCCAGCAGCGGGGCAACCGAAGCTTTCTTT. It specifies CASSGATEAFF.